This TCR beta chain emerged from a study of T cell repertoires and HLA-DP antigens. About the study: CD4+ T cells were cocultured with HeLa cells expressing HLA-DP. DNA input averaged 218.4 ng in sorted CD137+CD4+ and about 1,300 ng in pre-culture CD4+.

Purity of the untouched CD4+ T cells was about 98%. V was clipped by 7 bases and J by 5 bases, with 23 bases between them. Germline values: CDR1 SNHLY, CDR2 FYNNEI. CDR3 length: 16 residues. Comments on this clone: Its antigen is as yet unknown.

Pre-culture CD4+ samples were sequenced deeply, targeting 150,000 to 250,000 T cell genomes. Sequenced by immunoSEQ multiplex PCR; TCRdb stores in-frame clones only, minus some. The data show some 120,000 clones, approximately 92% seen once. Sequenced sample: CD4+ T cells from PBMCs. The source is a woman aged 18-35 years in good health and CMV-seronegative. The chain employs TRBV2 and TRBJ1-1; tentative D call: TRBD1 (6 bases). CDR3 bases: TGTGCCAGCATGAAGGGGGGCGCCGGAAGTGTTACTGAAGCTTTCTTT. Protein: CASMKGGAGSVTEAFF.